Given below is one T cell receptor beta chain in context. Its antigen is unknown. These data belong to a study of T cells in Graves' hyperthyroidism and ophthalmopathy. Study-level information: Peripheral blood was taken when the disease was first diagnosed, before any treatment began.

Study-level findings and limits: Clonotypes that were expanded in thyroid above 0.001 mostly appeared in blood too.

Regions amplified from RNA transcripts were the TCR beta CDR3 regions. During a first-round RT-PCR of the TCR CDR3, the HTBI primer set was used. Each CDR3 protein is one row after TCRdb ran MiXCR on the multiplex PCR reads. The sample shows approximately 420,000 distinct CDR3 sequences, about 15% of them seen only once. The diagnostic basis comprised clinical symptoms, serum thyroxine and TRAb, thyroid ultrasound and orbital computed tomography. This sample holds PBMCs from less than 11 ml fresh peripheral blood. Source material: blood. This clonotype originated in a woman aged 25-40 years with Graves' hyperthyroidism.

For the CDR3, the DNA is TGCAGTGCTAGACCGCTAAAGGCAGCCAATGAGCAGTTCTTC. Residues: CSARPLKAANEQFF. The chain combines TRBV20-1 with TRBJ2-1; D is unresolved. Germline V CDR1 and CDR2: DFQATT, SNEGSKA (reference sequence). The CDR3 is 14 residues long. The ends were cut back, 2 bases at V and 6 bases at J, with 14 bases in the middle.